These 2 T cell receptor beta chains share one sample of origin, sequenced in a study of cytomegalovirus exposure and HLA in healthy donors. PCR employed 60 Vbeta and 13 Jbeta primers. The assay was immunoSEQ multiplex PCR, and TCRdb's table has in-frame clones only and misses some. This repertoire includes some 120,000 clones. Sequenced: PBMCs. The receptor set was obtained from a man aged 40-49 years in good health and CMV-seropositive.

The rearrangement uses TRBV7-9 and TRBJ2-1, with D perhaps TRBD2 (5 bases). Per the germline V gene, CDR1 is SEHNR and CDR2 is FQNEAQ (reference sequence). There are 14 residues in the CDR3. V lost 0 bases to trimming and J lost 6 bases, with 9 bases between them. CDR3 amino acids: CASSLAGVPNEQFF. The CDR3 DNA follows: TGTGCCAGCAGCTTAGCGGGAGTGCCCAATGAGCAGTTCTTC.

This sequence joins TRBV6-5 and TRBJ2-3, with 11 bases aligning to TRBD2. With V trimmed by 4 bases and J by 5 bases, 8 bases remained unmatched. This CDR3 contains 16 residues. The germline gives CDR1 MNHEY, CDR2 SVGAGI. For the CDR3, the DNA is TGTGCCAGCAGTTTCGGTAGCGGGAGGGCCTTAGATACGCAGTATTTT. Protein sequence: CASSFGSGRALDTQYF.